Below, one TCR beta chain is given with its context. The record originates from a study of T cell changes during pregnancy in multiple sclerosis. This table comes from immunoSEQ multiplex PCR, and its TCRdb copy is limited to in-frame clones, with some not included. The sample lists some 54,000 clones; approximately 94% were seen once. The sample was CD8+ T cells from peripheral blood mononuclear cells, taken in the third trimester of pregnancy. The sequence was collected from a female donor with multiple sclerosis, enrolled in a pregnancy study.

The CDR3 sequence is CASSLRLAGGLNEQFF. The DNA of the CDR3 is TGCGCCAGCAGCTTGCGACTAGCGGGAGGGCTCAATGAGCAGTTCTTC. This sequence joins TRBV5-1 and TRBJ2-1, with 14 bases matching TRBD2. V shed 1 base and J 6 bases; nucleotides not matched to a gene: 3. The V gene's germline CDR1 is SGHRS and CDR2 YFSETQ. This CDR3 spans 16 amino acids.